Given below is one TCR beta chain in context. Its specificity is unknown. The data belong to a study of PD-L1 blockade in urothelial cancer. Study details: Blood samples had a median of around 150,000 T cells.

The V gene end was trimmed by 3 bases and the J gene end by 2 bases; junction bases not matched to a gene: 9. This CDR3 contains 17 residues. Germline CDR1 reads MNHEY; CDR2 reads SMNVEV (reference sequence). Profiling relied on immunoSEQ multiplex PCR, and the TCRdb table lists in-frame clones only, not all of them. The table includes 25,000 to 30,000 clones, roughly 86% detected once. Study-wide findings and caveats: Pretreatment TCR clonality in blood under the median foretold superior survival.

All patients handed over anywhere from 1 to 8 samples, pretreatment and on-treatment. This TCR was recovered from a man aged 45-65 years with urothelial cancer. The sample was PBMCs, taken around atezolizumab (anti-PD-L1) treatment. This chain joins TRBV27 and TRBJ2-3; 9 positions match TRBD2. DNA of the CDR3: TGTGCCAGCAGTTTTTTAGCCCTAGCGGGGACCACAGATACGCAGTATTTT. Its translation is CASSFLALAGTTDTQYF.